Below, 13 T cell receptor beta chains from the same sample are listed, as sequenced in a study of a mutant IDH1 vaccine in newly diagnosed glioma. Noted time point: week 47, end of study. Mutant IDH1 20-mer peptide, at 300 ug, made up each vaccine dose, with topical imiquimod. Sequenced by immunoSEQ multiplex PCR; TCRdb stores in-frame clones only, minus some. The sample has approximately 37,000 clones; 82% are singletons. For these receptors, no antigen is known. The specimen was PBMCs, collected from a glioma patient whose treatment included an IDH1 peptide vaccine. These receptors all stem from a man between 18 and 29 years old with glioma. Some clones in this sample may be carry-over from other donors' samples.

The chain uses TRBV5-1 and TRBJ1-2; tentative D call: TRBD1 (5 bases). CDR3 length equals 14 residues. V lost 3 bases, J lost 7 bases, and 16 bases lay in between. CDR1 is SGHRS, CDR2 YFSETQ, per germline. DNA of the CDR3: TGCGCCAGCAGCTCTCTCAGGAGGGGTGGTGGCTACACCTTC. Translation: CASSSLRRGGGYTF.

The V call is TRBV6-1, the J call TRBJ1-4; D not resolved. Germline CDR1 MNHNS, CDR2 SASEGT. Deletions cut 7 bases from V and 4 bases from J, with 13 bases between. The CDR3 is 14 residues long. CDR3 in DNA: TGTGCCAGCACCCAGGAGGTGATTAATGAAAAACTGTTTTTT. This encodes CASTQEVINEKLFF.

The chain couples TRBV2 to TRBJ2-4; D is possibly TRBD1 (5 bases). V was shortened by 6 bases and J by 0 bases, with 12 bases between the two germline ends. Germline V CDR1 and CDR2: SNHLY, FYNNEI. The CDR3 consists of 15 residues. CDR3 amino acids: CASSRQRLAKNIQYF. In DNA form, the CDR3 reads TGTGCCAGCAGCCGACAGCGTTTAGCCAAAAACATTCAGTACTTC.

This clone was picked up one time. V is TRBV5-1 and J is TRBJ1-1; D not certain. The V end was cut by 1 base, the J end by 0 bases, with 13 bases between. The CDR3 covers 16 residues. Germline CDR1 reads SGHRS; CDR2 reads YFSETQ. CDR3 loop: CASSLQSVNMNTEAFF. The CDR3 region has the DNA TGCGCCAGCAGCTTGCAGTCAGTGAATATGAACACTGAAGCTTTCTTT.

CDR3 amino acids: CASSPLPGMNTEAFF. The CDR3 DNA follows: TGCGCCAGCAGCCCCCTCCCAGGGATGAACACTGAAGCTTTCTTT. The rearrangement uses TRBV5-1 and TRBJ1-1, with D perhaps TRBD1 (5 bases). The CDR3 is 15 amino acids. The germline V and J ends were trimmed by 4 bases and 0 bases, with 13 bases remaining between them. Looked up from germline, CDR1 is SGHRS and CDR2 is YFSETQ.

V gene TRBV30 combines with J gene TRBJ1-4, with TRBD1 identical over 7 bases. CDR3 length: 16 residues. Germline loops: CDR1 GTSNPN, CDR2 SVGIG (reference sequence). V lost 0 bases to trimming and J lost 8 bases; unmatched junction nucleotides: 12. The CDR3 DNA sequence: TGTGCCTGGAGTGTATGGTACCGACAGGGTGGGGAAAAACTGTTTTTT. Encoded protein: CAWSVWYRQGGEKLFF. Full variable domain (remainder filled in from reference TRBV30 and TRBJ1-4): SQTIHQWPATLVQPVGSPLSLECTVEGTSNPNLYWYRQAAGRGLQLLFYSVGIGQISSEVPQNLSASRPQDRQFILSSKKLLLSDSGFYLCAWSVWYRQGGEKLFFGSGTQLSVL.

In this sample, this clone turned up once. This chain connects TRBV2 to TRBJ1-2; weak D call: TRBD1 (6 bases). The CDR3 consists of 13 residues. Trimming shortened V by 8 bases and J by 4 bases, and 14 bases separated the two germline ends. Germline V gene sequence: CDR1 SNHLY, CDR2 FYNNEI. Here the CDR3 reads CASAGGPGYGYTF. CDR3 coding DNA: TGTGCCAGCGCTGGGGGGCCGGGCTATGGCTACACCTTC.

V usage is TRBV7-9 and J usage is TRBJ2-2; D perhaps matches TRBD1 (6 bases). Trimming took off 2 bases at V and 3 bases at J, with 13 bases between the two ends. The CDR3 contains 16 residues. In germline, CDR1 is SEHNR, CDR2 FQNEAQ (reference sequence). CDR3 amino acids: CASSLRGKGDTGELFF. The CDR3 DNA is TGTGCCAGCAGCTTACGAGGAAAGGGGGACACCGGGGAGCTGTTTTTT.

Sample share makes this clone medium-sized. This rearrangement joins TRBV15 to TRBJ1-1; D is undetermined. CDR1 and CDR2 (germline): LNHNV, YYDKDF (reference sequence). The CDR3 extends over 13 amino acids. V lost 0 bases to trimming and J lost 5 bases, with 7 bases between them. CDR3 region: CATSREVGTEAFF. The CDR3 nucleotides read TGTGCCACCAGCAGAGAGGTGGGGACTGAAGCTTTCTTT.

V is TRBV11-3 and J is TRBJ2-3; possible D gene TRBD1, 5 bases. Germline CDR1 is SGHNT and CDR2 is YENEEA. CDR3 length: 12 amino acids. The germline V and J ends were trimmed by 5 bases and 8 bases, with 11 bases remaining between them. This CDR3 reads CASSPYQGTQYF. The CDR3 DNA reads TGTGCCAGCAGCCCTTACCAGGGTACGCAGTATTTT.

The rearrangement links TRBV6-1 to TRBJ1-1; possible D gene TRBD1, 6 bases. Germline V gene data show CDR1 as MNHNS and CDR2 as SASEGT. V was cut by 7 bases and J by 3 bases, with 9 bases left in between. The CDR3 runs 12 residues. The CDR3 coding sequence is TGTGCCAGCAACGCAGGGGACACTGAAGCTTTCTTT. Amino acid sequence: CASNAGDTEAFF.

This clone has just a few counts. This rearrangement joins TRBV2 to TRBJ2-5; 9 bases are a match to TRBD1. Per germline, CDR1 SNHLY and CDR2 FYNNEI. V was clipped by 7 bases and J by 5 bases; unmatched bases: 14. This CDR3 spans 16 amino acids. CDR3 DNA: TGTGCCAGCACCCAGGGACAGGGAGGCAATATGGAGACCCAGTACTTC. Translation gives CASTQGQGGNMETQYF.

This clone was counted between two and nine times. The chain recombines TRBV6-5 with TRBJ1-2, with unresolved D. V was cut by 5 bases and J by 2 bases, with 9 bases left in between. This CDR3 has 13 amino acids. Germline lookup yields CDR1 MNHEY and CDR2 SVGAGI. The CDR3 DNA reads TGTGCCAGCAGTCCGGGAGACAACTATGGCTACACCTTC. This translates into CASSPGDNYGYTF.